The clone carrying this TCR beta chain has at least ten counts. Its antigen is still unknown. There are 13 residues in the CDR3. Per the germline V gene, CDR1 is SQVTM and CDR2 is ANQGSEA. The V end was cut by 4 bases, the J end by 0 bases, with 9 bases between. This sample was included in a study of early T cells in non-severe SARS-CoV-2 infection. The wider study: Sequencing of bulk RNA from unsorted whole blood was done, without chain pairing.

Study conclusions and caveats: Anti-spike CD8 responses were favored by VDJdb matching, which missed private and CD4 specificities.

TCRdb redid the calling of the 5' RACE reads with MiXCR, one entry per CDR3 protein. This table has roughly 50,000 distinct CDR3 sequences, 6% to 8% appearing once. The sample consisted of whole blood, taken at baseline. The TCR comes from an adult who was a healthcare worker with PCR-confirmed SARS-CoV-2 infection or an uninfected control (not recorded which). The chain uses TRBV29-1 and TRBJ1-1; D uncertain. CDR3 region: CSVGPTMNTEAFF. The CDR3, as DNA: TGCAGCGTTGGACCGACGATGAACACTGAAGCTTTCTTT.